This TCR beta chain was recovered during a study of OX40 agonist ivuxolimab in advanced cancers. Clones were read by immunoSEQ multiplex PCR, and TCRdb kept only the in-frame ones, dropping some. Of over 15,000 clones detected, 80% to 95% appear once; the ten largest clones hold over 45%. About this clone itself: The antigen is unknown.

Study-level results: CD8+ T cells were the subset that, on average, had more expanded clones than CD4+.

This material consisted of CD4+ or CD8+ T cells sorted from blood, taken in a trial of the OX40 agonist ivuxolimab. The clonotype was recovered from an adult with an advanced solid tumor such as melanoma, head and neck, liver or kidney cancer.

This CDR3 is CASSFAGSSYEQYF. The CDR3 DNA reads as TGTGCCAGCAGCTTCGCGGGATCCTCCTACGAGCAGTACTTC. The J gene is TRBJ2-7, the V gene TRBV5-4; maybe TRBD2 (6 bases). CDR3 size: 14 residues. V was shortened by 2 bases and J by 0 bases, with 9 bases between the two germline ends. Germline CDR1 reads SGHNT; CDR2 reads YYREEE (reference sequence).